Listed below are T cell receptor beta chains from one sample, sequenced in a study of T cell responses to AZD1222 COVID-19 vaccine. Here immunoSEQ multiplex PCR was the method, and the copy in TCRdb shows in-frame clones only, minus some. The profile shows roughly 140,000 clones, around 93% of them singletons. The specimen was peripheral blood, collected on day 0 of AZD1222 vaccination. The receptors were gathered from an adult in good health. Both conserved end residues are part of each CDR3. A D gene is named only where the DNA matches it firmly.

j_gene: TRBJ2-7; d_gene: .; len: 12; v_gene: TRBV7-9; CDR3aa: CASSLDGDEQYF; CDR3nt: TGTGCCAGCAGCTTAGACGGGGACGAGCAGTACTTC
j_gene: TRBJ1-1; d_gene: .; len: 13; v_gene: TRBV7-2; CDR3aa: CASRLRGLTEAFF; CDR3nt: TGTGCCAGCAGGTTAAGGGGTCTCACTGAAGCTTTCTTT
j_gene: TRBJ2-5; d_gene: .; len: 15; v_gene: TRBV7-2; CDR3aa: CASSLTGTGQETQYF; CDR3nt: TGTGCCAGCAGCCTCACCGGGACTGGACAAGAGACCCAGTACTTC
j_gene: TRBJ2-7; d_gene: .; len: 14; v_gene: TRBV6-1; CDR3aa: CASSEGFRGYEQYF; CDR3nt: TGTGCCAGCAGTGAAGGTTTCAGGGGCTACGAGCAGTACTTC
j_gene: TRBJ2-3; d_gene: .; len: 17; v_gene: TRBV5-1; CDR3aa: CASSLPGAGGSTDTQYF; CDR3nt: TGCGCCAGCAGCTTGCCCGGGGCCGGGGGAAGCACAGATACGCAGTATTTT
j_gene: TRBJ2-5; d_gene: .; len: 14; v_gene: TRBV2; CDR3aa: CASSELGGALEQYF; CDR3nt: TGTGCCAGCAGTGAGTTGGGGGGCGCGTTGGAGCAGTACTTC
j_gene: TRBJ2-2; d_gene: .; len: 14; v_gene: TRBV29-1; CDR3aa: CSVRTRVNTGELFF; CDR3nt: TGCAGCGTTCGGACCAGGGTGAACACCGGGGAGCTGTTTTTT
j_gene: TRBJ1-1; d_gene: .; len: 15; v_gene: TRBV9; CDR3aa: CASSVAGGGSAEAFF; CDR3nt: TGTGCCAGCAGCGTGGCGGGGGGCGGGAGTGCTGAAGCTTTCTTT
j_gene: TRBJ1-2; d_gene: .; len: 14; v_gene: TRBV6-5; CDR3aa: CASSYSGENYGYTF; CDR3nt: TGTGCCAGCAGTTACTCAGGGGAAAACTATGGCTACACCTTC
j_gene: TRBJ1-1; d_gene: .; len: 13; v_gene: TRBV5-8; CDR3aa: CASSLGGSTEAFF; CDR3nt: TGTGCCAGCAGCTTGGGAGGCAGCACTGAAGCTTTCTTT